This T cell receptor beta chain emerged from a study of T cell responses to AZD1222 COVID-19 vaccine. Assay: immunoSEQ multiplex PCR; the TCRdb copy retains only in-frame clones and omits some. The sample lists around 130,000 clones, 80% to 95% occurring once. This CDR3 region has 14 residues. Germline CDR1 is SGDLS and CDR2 is YYNGEE. Trimming pared 2 bases from V and 3 bases from J, leaving 6 bases between. Study observations and caveats: Just five to seven people given AZD1222 tested seropositive at baseline. Along spike, vaccine-associated CD4 TCRs were found throughout, with dominance at 160-218 and 743-854. It was only after the peak T cell response that any repertoires were sampled. The donor group comprised mostly white British people and more females; the analysis possibly underestimated clonal diversity.

A remark on this clone: Antigen unknown.

The TCR sequence derives from an adult who received the AZD1222 COVID-19 vaccine. The material sequenced was peripheral blood, taken 28 days after the second AZD1222 dose. V gene TRBV9 combines with J gene TRBJ1-6; D is perhaps TRBD1 (6 bases). Here the CDR3 DNA reads TGTGCCAGCAGCGTGGACAGCTATAATTCACCCCTCCACTTT. Residues: CASSVDSYNSPLHF.